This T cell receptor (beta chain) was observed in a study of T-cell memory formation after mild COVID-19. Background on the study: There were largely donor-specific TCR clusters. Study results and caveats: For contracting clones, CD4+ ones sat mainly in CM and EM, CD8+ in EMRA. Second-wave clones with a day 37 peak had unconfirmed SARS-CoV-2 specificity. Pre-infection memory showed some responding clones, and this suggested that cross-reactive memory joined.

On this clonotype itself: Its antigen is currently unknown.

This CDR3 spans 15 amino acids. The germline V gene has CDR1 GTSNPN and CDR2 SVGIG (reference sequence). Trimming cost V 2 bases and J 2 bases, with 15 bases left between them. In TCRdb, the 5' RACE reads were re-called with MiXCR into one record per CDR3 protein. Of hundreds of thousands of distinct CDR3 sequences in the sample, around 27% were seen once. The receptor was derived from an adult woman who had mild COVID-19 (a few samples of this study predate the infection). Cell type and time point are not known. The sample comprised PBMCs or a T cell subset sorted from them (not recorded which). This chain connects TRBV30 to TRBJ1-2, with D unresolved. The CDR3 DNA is TGTGCCTGGAGTCGTGGCGCATTGGCCAACTATGGCTACACCTTC. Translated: CAWSRGALANYGYTF.